This TCR beta chain was documented in a study of OX40 agonist ivuxolimab in advanced cancers. In the study overall: Partial responses were achieved by three patients, one with hepatocellular carcinoma and two with cutaneous melanoma. General study findings and limits: Dosing at 0.1 to 3.0 mg/kg was accompanied by clonal expansion of CD4+ and CD8+ blood T cells by week 6.

Profiled with immunoSEQ multiplex PCR; TCRdb holds only in-frame clones, not every one. The top ten clones hold roughly 0.53% of a sample with 40,000 or so clones, about 90% of them seen once. The CDR3 contains 13 residues. Trimming shortened V by 3 bases and J by 6 bases, and 11 bases separated the two germline ends. Per the germline V gene, CDR1 is SEHNR and CDR2 is FQNEAQ (reference sequence). Comment on this clone: Its antigen is currently unknown.

The rearrangement joins TRBV7-9 to TRBJ1-1; the D gene is possibly TRBD1 (5 bases). The origin of this receptor is an adult with an advanced solid tumor such as melanoma, head and neck, liver or kidney cancer. The material was CD4+ or CD8+ T cells sorted from blood, obtained in a trial of the OX40 agonist ivuxolimab. The CDR3 spells CASSFGTFAEAFF. CDR3 in DNA: TGTGCCAGCAGCTTTGGGACCTTCGCTGAAGCTTTCTTT.